This T cell receptor beta chain comes out of a study of OX40 agonist ivuxolimab in advanced cancers. About the study: With a range of roughly 20 to 80, age averaged about 58 years, and around 83% were male.

V was clipped by 0 bases and J by 5 bases, with 11 bases between them. The CDR3 has 14 amino acids. CDR1 SGDLS and CDR2 YYNGEE come from the germline V gene. TCRdb's copy holds only in-frame clones and misses some; the assay was immunoSEQ multiplex PCR. The sample has tens of thousands of clones; 84% are singletons. The TCR comes from an adult with an advanced solid tumor such as melanoma, head and neck, liver or kidney cancer. The source material was CD4+ or CD8+ T cells sorted from blood, sampled in a trial of the OX40 agonist ivuxolimab. The V and J genes are TRBV9 and TRBJ2-5, with a weak D call TRBD1 (7 bases). The CDR3 region has the DNA TGTGCCAGCAGCGTAGTTCCAGGGGGGGAGACCCAGTACTTC. Its protein product is CASSVVPGGETQYF.